Listed here is a single TCR beta chain. As yet, its antigen is unknown. This entry belongs to a study of cytomegalovirus exposure and HLA in healthy donors. Whole-study results and caveats: The study dropped some indistinguishable V segments, TRBV6-2 and TRBV6-3 among them. For most subjects, TCR beta sequences were reported to predict HLA-A and HLA-B alleles with accuracy. Further analysis, carried out later, found HLA-associated TCR beta chains more clonally expanded than equally common other chains.

PCR was performed using 60 Vbeta and 13 Jbeta primers. The protocol was immunoSEQ multiplex PCR, while the TCRdb copy is restricted to in-frame clones and leaves out a portion. The profile shows some 170,000 clones, roughly 85% of them singletons. Trimming removed 5 bases at V and 4 bases at J, with 14 bases between. Germline V gives CDR1 SGHVS, CDR2 FQNEAQ. This CDR3 contains 14 residues. The sequence derives from a man between 18 and 29 years old in good health and CMV-seropositive. Sequenced: PBMCs. The chain recombines TRBV7-8 with TRBJ1-1, with D possibly matching TRBD1 (5 bases). The CDR3 sequence: CASSEGVISTEAFF. DNA for the CDR3: TGTGCCAGCAGCGAAGGGGTGATTAGCACTGAAGCTTTCTTT.